One and the same sample provided the 9 T cell receptor beta chains below, sequenced in a study of T cells in Graves' hyperthyroidism and ophthalmopathy. Amplified TCR beta CDR3 regions came from RNA transcripts. The HTBI primer set served for first-round RT-PCR of the TCR CDR3. MiXCR, run by TCRdb on the multiplex PCR reads, gives a single entry per CDR3 protein. The table includes about 590,000 distinct CDR3 sequences, 15% to 18% detected once. Sample: blood. These receptors were obtained from a woman aged 25 to 39 with Graves' hyperthyroidism.

In the case of this clonotype: Just one base apart from a much larger clone, this may be a read error. This rearrangement joins TRBV10-3 to TRBJ2-7, with a tentative D call TRBD1 (5 bases). The CDR3 is made up of 14 amino acids. Trimming shortened V by 4 bases and J by 0 bases, and 10 bases separated the two germline ends. Germline V lookup: CDR1 ENHRY, CDR2 SYGVKD. In nucleotides, the CDR3 is TGTGCCATCAGTGGTGTGACAGACTCCTACGAGCAGTACTTC. Its protein is CAISGVTDSYEQYF.

At least ten counts were recorded for this clonotype. V usage is TRBV12-3 or TRBV12-4 and J usage is TRBJ2-7; no clear D gene. This CDR3 has 13 amino acids. The V end was cut by 1 base, the J end by 6 bases, with 10 bases between. The CDR3 DNA reads TGTGCCAGCAGTTTAGAACTGATGGGCGAGCAGTACTTC. It codes for CASSLELMGEQYF.

This clonotype was detected many times. The rearrangement uses TRBV30 and TRBJ2-4; the D gene is possibly TRBD2 (5 bases). Per germline, CDR1 GTSNPN and CDR2 SVGIG (reference sequence). The germline V and J ends were trimmed by 0 bases and 9 bases, with 12 bases remaining between them. The length of the CDR3 is 13 residues. CDR3 coding DNA: TGTGCCTGGAGTGTGGCCCAAGGAGGCATTCAGTACTTC. Encoded protein: CAWSVAQGGIQYF.

The chain has TRBV5-1 and TRBJ2-3; 8 bases fit TRBD2. The CDR3 is made up of 16 amino acids. Germline V lookup: CDR1 SGHRS, CDR2 YFSETQ. The trim removed 4 bases at V and 0 bases at J, leaving 7 bases unmatched. Written as DNA, the CDR3 is TGCGCCAGCAGCCAACCTAGCGGGTCTAGCACAGATACGCAGTATTTT. This encodes CASSQPSGSSTDTQYF. The variable domain in full, completed from reference TRBV5-1 and TRBJ2-3, reads KAGVTQTPRYLIKTRGQQVTLSCSPISGHRSVSWYQQTPGQGLQFLFEYFSETQRNKGNFPGRFSGRQFSNSRSEMNVSTLELGDSALYLCASSQPSGSSTDTQYFGPGTRLTVL.

This clonotype has a count of ten or more. The chain recombines TRBV5-1 with TRBJ2-7, with 8 bases aligning to TRBD1. This CDR3 region has 14 residues. The germline V gene has CDR1 SGHRS and CDR2 YFSETQ. Trimming at V came to 4 bases and at J to 7 bases, leaving 10 bases not matched to a gene. The chain's CDR3 is CASSRAQGAEEQYF. In nucleotides, the CDR3 is TGCGCCAGCAGCCGAGCTCAGGGGGCTGAAGAGCAGTACTTC. The whole variable domain, filled in from reference TRBV5-1 and TRBJ2-7, reads KAGVTQTPRYLIKTRGQQVTLSCSPISGHRSVSWYQQTPGQGLQFLFEYFSETQRNKGNFPGRFSGRQFSNSRSEMNVSTLELGDSALYLCASSRAQGAEEQYFGPGTRLTVT.

This clonotype was detected many times. The chain is built from TRBV9 and TRBJ1-5; the D gene is possibly TRBD1 (5 bases). Between the trimmed V and J ends, which lost 3 bases and 7 bases, there was a span of 14 bases. This CDR3 is built from 14 residues. CDR1 and CDR2 from the germline V gene are SGDLS and YYNGEE. The CDR3 bases are TGTGCCAGCAGCGGAGACGGTCGGGGGCAGCCCCAGCATTTT. This gives the protein CASSGDGRGQPQHF.

This clonotype came up many times. J is TRBJ2-7 and V is TRBV3-1; a weak D match, TRBD1 (5 bases). V lost 3 bases and J 3 bases, leaving 12 bases between the germline ends. Germline-derived CDR1 and CDR2 are LGHDT and YNNKEL (reference sequence). The CDR3 length is 14 residues. The CDR3 DNA follows: TGTGCCAGCAGCCAGCGTGGGGCTAGCTACGAGCAGTACTTC. It is translated as CASSQRGASYEQYF.

This clonotype was counted ten times or more. The genes are TRBV27 and TRBJ2-2; D is unclear. Germline V CDR1 and CDR2: MNHEY, SMNVEV (reference sequence). This CDR3 comprises 12 residues. Trimming took off 4 bases at V and 2 bases at J, with 2 bases between the two ends. The CDR3: CASSSNTGELFF. CDR3 coding DNA: TGTGCCAGCAGTTCCAACACCGGGGAGCTGTTTTTT.

This clonotype appeared many times. V usage is TRBV12-3 or TRBV12-4 and J usage is TRBJ2-7; 9 positions match TRBD2. This CDR3 region has 16 residues. After removal of 5 bases from V and 0 bases from J, the junction contained 8 bases not matched to a gene. The CDR3 spells CASSTGAGGGSYEQYF. CDR3 nucleotide sequence: TGTGCCAGCAGTACCGGGGCGGGAGGGGGCTCCTACGAGCAGTACTTC.